One sample yielded the 18 T cell receptor beta chains listed below, sequenced in a study of T cells in Graves' hyperthyroidism and ophthalmopathy. From RNA transcripts, TCR beta CDR3 regions were amplified. In the first-round RT-PCR of the TCR CDR3, the HTBI primer set was used. Each CDR3 protein gets one entry after TCRdb re-called the multiplex PCR reads with MiXCR. The sample consists of about 550,000 distinct CDR3 sequences, more than 20% of them appearing once. The sample comprised blood. The receptor source for this set is a man between 18 and 35 years old with Graves' hyperthyroidism.

This clonotype showed up many times. V gene TRBV6-5 combines with J gene TRBJ2-2; D is possibly TRBD2 (6 bases). The V end lost 4 bases, the J end lost 5 bases, and 17 bases lay between the germline ends. Germline V gene lookup returns CDR1 MNHEY and CDR2 SVGAGI. The CDR3 extends over 16 amino acids. The CDR3 is CASSSPGGVETGELFF. DNA of the CDR3: TGTGCCAGCAGTTCCCCTGGCGGGGTGGAGACCGGGGAGCTGTTTTTT.

This clonotype was found many times. The J gene is TRBJ1-1, the V gene TRBV12-3 or TRBV12-4, with 7 bases matching TRBD1. With 7 bases clipped from V and 1 base from J, the junction kept 6 bases outside the gene matches. The CDR3 totals 14 residues. The CDR3 loop is CASTLGQSNTEAFF. The CDR3 DNA sequence: TGTGCCAGCACCTTGGGACAGTCGAACACTGAAGCTTTCTTT.

This clonotype was seen ten or more times. This sequence joins TRBV2 and TRBJ2-7, with 8 bases that match TRBD2. Germline V CDR1 and CDR2: SNHLY, FYNNEI. The CDR3 length is 12 residues. Losses at the gene ends were 6 bases for V and 8 bases for J; bases not matched to a gene: 6. CDR3 amino acids: CASRGTSQQQYF. The CDR3 coding sequence is TGTGCCAGCAGGGGGACTAGTCAACAGCAGTACTTC.

This chain connects TRBV20-1 to TRBJ2-7; a weak D match, TRBD1 (6 bases). Germline CDR1 and CDR2: DFQATT and SNEGSKA (reference sequence). The CDR3 sequence is 14 residues long. V was trimmed by 0 bases and J by 1 base, leaving 10 bases between them. In nucleotides, the CDR3 is TGCAGTGCTAGAGACAGGGGCTATTCCTACGAGCAGTACTTC. Amino acids: CSARDRGYSYEQYF.

V gene TRBV3-1 combines with J gene TRBJ2-5, with 8 bases fitting TRBD2. V lost 2 bases and J lost 1; bases outside the gene matches: 3. Germline V lookup: CDR1 LGHDT, CDR2 YNNKEL (reference sequence). The CDR3 extends over 15 amino acids. CDR3 DNA: TGTGCCAGCAGCCAATATAGCGGGGCCCAAGAGACCCAGTACTTC. Its protein product is CASSQYSGAQETQYF.

This clonotype was counted many times. V gene TRBV10-2 combines with J gene TRBJ1-2; 8 bases are a match to TRBD1. This CDR3 comprises 13 residues. Germline V gene data show CDR1 as WSHSY and CDR2 as SAAADI. Trimming cost V 3 bases and J 4 bases; bases outside gene matches: 1. CDR3 sequence: CASSEGQGYGYTF. The CDR3 DNA sequence: TGCGCCAGCAGTGAAGGACAGGGCTATGGCTACACCTTC.

This clonotype was observed many times. The chain joins TRBV6-5 to TRBJ1-5; no definite D call. The V and J ends lost 2 bases and 6 bases respectively, with 11 bases between them. The CDR3 has 14 amino acids. Looked up from germline, CDR1 is MNHEY and CDR2 is SVGAGI. CDR3 nucleotide sequence: TGTGCCAGCAGTTACCTCAGACGTCCTCAGCCCCAGCATTTT. As protein: CASSYLRRPQPQHF.

This sequence joins TRBV11-1 and TRBJ2-7, with 15 nucleotides matching TRBD2. With 4 bases clipped from V and 6 bases from J, the junction kept 16 bases outside the gene matches. Germline values: CDR1 SGHAT, CDR2 FQDESV (reference sequence). The CDR3 is 19 residues long. CDR3 coding DNA: TGTGCCAGCAGCTCCGACCTGCCAGGGACTAGCGGGAGGATTGGCGAGCAGTACTTC. Translation gives CASSSDLPGTSGRIGEQYF. The full variable domain, rest sourced from reference TRBV11-1 and TRBJ2-7, is EAEVAQSPRYKITEKSQAVAFWCDPISGHATLYWYRQILGQGPELLVQFQDESVVDDSQLPKDRFSAERLKGVDSTLKIQPAELGDSAMYLCASSSDLPGTSGRIGEQYFGPGTRLTVT.

The table lists this clonotype with many counts. V gene TRBV6-1 combines with J gene TRBJ1-1, with D maybe TRBD1 (5 bases). CDR1 is MNHNS, CDR2 SASEGT, per germline. V was pared by 4 bases and J by 3 bases, with 12 bases between. This CDR3 spans 14 amino acids. CDR3 loop: CASSARGKYTEAFF. CDR3 sequence (DNA): TGTGCCAGCAGTGCCCGGGGGAAGTACACTGAAGCTTTCTTT.

This clonotype was seen at least ten times. The chain carries TRBV15 and TRBJ2-7, with D unclear. The V end lost 1 base, the J end lost 0 bases, and 13 bases lay between the germline ends. The CDR3 extends over 16 amino acids. CDR1 is LNHNV and CDR2 is YYDKDF in the germline V gene (reference sequence). The CDR3 sequence: CATSRAIDISSYEQYF. CDR3 in DNA: TGTGCCACCAGCAGAGCTATTGACATAAGCTCCTACGAGCAGTACTTC.

This clonotype occurred many times. The rearrangement links TRBV27 to TRBJ2-7, with a tentative D call TRBD1 (6 bases). The CDR3 has 13 residues. From germline, CDR1 is MNHEY and CDR2 SMNVEV (reference sequence). Deletions cut 4 bases from V and 4 bases from J, with 11 bases between. CDR3 nucleotides: TGTGCCAGCAGTTACAGGGTAGGTTACGAGCAGTACTTC. Translating it yields CASSYRVGYEQYF.

The chain uses TRBV5-4 and TRBJ2-7; the D gene is possibly TRBD2 (5 bases). CDR3 length: 18 amino acids. Between the trimmed V and J ends, which lost 3 bases and 1 base, there was a span of 23 bases. Germline V lookup: CDR1 SGHNT, CDR2 YYREEE (reference sequence). The DNA of the CDR3 is TGTGCCAGCAGCTCAATTCCCCTTCCAGGTCCGGGGTCCTACGAGCAGTACTTC. Its protein is CASSSIPLPGPGSYEQYF.

The rearrangement links TRBV14 to TRBJ2-5; 7 bases line up with TRBD1. J lost 1 base, V lost 0 bases, and 2 bases had no gene match. The CDR3 consists of 15 residues. Germline lookup yields CDR1 SGHDN and CDR2 FVKESK. CDR3 sequence reads: CASSQDYRGQETQYF. Here the CDR3 DNA reads TGTGCCAGCAGCCAAGACTACAGGGGCCAAGAGACCCAGTACTTC.

This clonotype was counted ten times or more. The chain is built from TRBV6-2 or TRBV6-3 and TRBJ1-2, with TRBD1 identical over 8 bases. CDR1 is MNHEY, CDR2 SVGEGT, per germline. The CDR3 runs 12 residues. Germline trimming cut 7 bases from V and 5 bases from J; bases unmatched to any gene: 3. DNA of the CDR3: TGTGCCAGCAAGGACAGGGATTATGGCTACACCTTC. Translated: CASKDRDYGYTF.

At least ten counts were recorded for this clonotype. The CDR3 is CASSYDPLGSSYEQYF. The CDR3 DNA reads as TGTGCCAGCAGTTATGACCCCCTCGGGAGCTCCTACGAGCAGTACTTC. The J gene is TRBJ2-7, the V gene TRBV6-5; D perhaps matches TRBD2 (6 bases). V lost 3 bases to trimming and J lost 0 bases, with 15 bases between them. The CDR3 totals 16 residues. CDR1 and CDR2 (germline): MNHEY, SVGAGI.

The sample holds many counts of this clonotype. The chain joins TRBV30 to TRBJ1-3; D might be TRBD1 (5 bases). The V gene's germline CDR1 is GTSNPN and CDR2 SVGIG (reference sequence). The CDR3 extends over 13 amino acids. Trimming stripped 3 bases from V and 5 bases from J, with 11 bases between. In DNA form, the CDR3 reads TGTGCCTGGAGCCGGGACGCACGAAACACCATATATTTT. Its protein product is CAWSRDARNTIYF.

V usage is TRBV28 and J usage is TRBJ2-5; 8 positions match TRBD1. Germline V gene data show CDR1 as MDHEN and CDR2 as SYDVKM. The CDR3 totals 14 residues. J gave up 5 bases and V 5 bases, and 7 bases lay outside the gene matches. CDR3 DNA: TGTGCCAGCAGTACGGACAGGGTGGGGGAGACCCAGTACTTC. Translation gives CASSTDRVGETQYF.

This clonotype was recorded at least ten times. This chain links TRBV6-5 with TRBJ2-7; D possibly matches TRBD1 or TRBD2 (6 bases each). The CDR3 loop spans 13 amino acids. Germline CDR1 and CDR2: MNHEY and SVGAGI. V lost 3 bases and J lost 6, with 12 bases in between. CDR3 in DNA: TGTGCCAGCAGTTATAGGGGGGATAGCGAGCAGTACTTC. Encoded protein: CASSYRGDSEQYF.